This T cell receptor (beta chain) was observed in a study of T cell responses to AZD1222 COVID-19 vaccine. This clone appeared a few times. The ends were cut back, 5 bases at V and 4 bases at J, with 17 bases in the middle. The CDR3 contains 16 residues. Germline CDR1 reads SEHNR; CDR2 reads FQNEAQ (reference sequence). Some clones are missing from TCRdb's copy, which holds only in-frame ones; the method was immunoSEQ multiplex PCR. The repertoire consists of 150,000 to 200,000 clones, with around 87% occurring once and the leading ten covering less than 3%. The rearrangement uses TRBV7-9 and TRBJ2-2; TRBD2 is a possible D gene (6 bases). This sample comprised peripheral blood, obtained on day 0 of MenACWY control vaccination. This sequence originates from an adult in good health. CDR3 sequence: CASSRRASDRTGELFF. As DNA, the CDR3 is TGTGCCAGCAGCCGTCGAGCTAGCGATCGCACCGGGGAGCTGTTTTTT.